The rows below give T cell receptor beta chains drawn from one sample of a study of blood T cells in healthy people across ages. MiXCR was run by TCRdb on the 5' RACE reads, yielding one entry per CDR3 protein. The table includes 700,000 or so distinct CDR3 sequences, roughly 20% detected once. The specimen sequenced was blood. Source of these receptors: a man aged 65 to 85 in good health. Each CDR3 is given with its conserved first and last residue. The D gene is left open where the match is weak. A clone size is listed for some rows: how often the clone was seen (once, few, many), or a class if it is expanded.

v_gene: TRBV6-1; d_gene: TRBD1; j_gene: TRBJ2-2; abundance: few; len: 15; CDR3nt: TGTGCCAGCACAAGACAGGGGGCGAACACCGGGGAGCTGTTTTTT; CDR3aa: CASTRQGANTGELFF
v_gene: TRBV27; d_gene: TRBD2; j_gene: TRBJ2-3; abundance: few; len: 16; CDR3nt: TGTGCCAGCAGTTTAGGGGGTCTAGCGGGAGTAGATACGCAGTATTTT; CDR3aa: CASSLGGLAGVDTQYF
v_gene: TRBV7-2; d_gene: .; j_gene: TRBJ2-3; abundance: many; len: 15; CDR3nt: TGTGCCAGCAGCTTAGTACCAGCTAGTGTTGATACGCAGTATTTT; CDR3aa: CASSLVPASVDTQYF
v_gene: TRBV10-3; d_gene: .; j_gene: TRBJ2-5; abundance: many; len: 13; CDR3nt: TGTGCCATCAGTGAGTCGCCGCAAGAGACCCAGTACTTC; CDR3aa: CAISESPQETQYF
v_gene: TRBV29-1; d_gene: TRBD1; j_gene: TRBJ1-2; abundance: .; len: 13; CDR3nt: TGCAGCGTTGGGGACAGGGGGTCCTATGGCTACACCTTC; CDR3aa: CSVGDRGSYGYTF
v_gene: TRBV4-3; d_gene: .; j_gene: TRBJ2-2; abundance: .; len: 15; CDR3nt: TGCGCCAGCAGCCAAGAATGGGCCTCCGCCGGGGAGCTGTTTTTT; CDR3aa: CASSQEWASAGELFF
v_gene: TRBV30; d_gene: .; j_gene: TRBJ2-7; abundance: .; len: 16; CDR3nt: TGTGCCTGGAGTGACAAACTACAGGGTCCCACCTACGAGCAGTACTTC; CDR3aa: CAWSDKLQGPTYEQYF
v_gene: TRBV27; d_gene: .; j_gene: TRBJ2-3; abundance: .; len: 16; CDR3nt: TGTGCCAGCAGTTCCTACAGGGGAGGATGGGCAGATACGCAGTATTTT; CDR3aa: CASSSYRGGWADTQYF
v_gene: TRBV12-3/TRBV12-4; d_gene: TRBD1; j_gene: TRBJ2-5; abundance: many; len: 15; CDR3nt: TGTGCCAGCAGTCTGGACAGGGGGAACGGGGAGACCCAGTACTTC; CDR3aa: CASSLDRGNGETQYF
v_gene: TRBV20-1; d_gene: .; j_gene: TRBJ1-2; abundance: .; len: 13; CDR3nt: TGCAGTGCAAGGATGGCGCTTGGGTATGGCTACACCTTC; CDR3aa: CSARMALGYGYTF
v_gene: TRBV20-1; d_gene: .; j_gene: TRBJ2-7; abundance: .; len: 10; CDR3nt: TGCAGTGCTAGGGGGGGCAAGCAGTACTTC; CDR3aa: CSARGGKQYF
v_gene: TRBV7-9; d_gene: TRBD2; j_gene: TRBJ2-3; abundance: few; len: 19; CDR3nt: TGTGCCAGCAGCTTAGGTTCGGCGGGGGGGCAACTAAGCACAGATACGCAGTATTTT; CDR3aa: CASSLGSAGGQLSTDTQYF
v_gene: TRBV5-1; d_gene: .; j_gene: TRBJ2-3; abundance: .; len: 16; CDR3nt: TGCGCCAGCAGCCCCGGCGGGGGCTCTAGCACAGATACGCAGTATTTT; CDR3aa: CASSPGGGSSTDTQYF
v_gene: TRBV20-1; d_gene: TRBD2; j_gene: TRBJ2-5; abundance: .; len: 15; CDR3nt: TGCAGTGCTAGAGATTTGGCGGGAGCGAGGGAGACCCAGTACTTC; CDR3aa: CSARDLAGARETQYF
v_gene: TRBV13; d_gene: .; j_gene: TRBJ2-7; abundance: few; len: 13; CDR3nt: TGTGCCAGCAGCTTTCGGACGGGTTACGAGCAGTACTTC; CDR3aa: CASSFRTGYEQYF
v_gene: TRBV4-3; d_gene: .; j_gene: TRBJ2-1; abundance: .; len: 16; CDR3nt: TGCGCCAGCAGGGACTCGTCCTTCCCCAATGGCGGCGAGCAGTTCTTC; CDR3aa: CASRDSSFPNGGEQFF
v_gene: TRBV21-1; d_gene: .; j_gene: TRBJ1-4; abundance: few; len: 18; CDR3nt: TGTGCCAGCAGCAAAGGCCCTGGGCGCGGAGTAACTAATGAAAAACTGTTTTTT; CDR3aa: CASSKGPGRGVTNEKLFF
v_gene: TRBV29-1; d_gene: .; j_gene: TRBJ1-1; abundance: .; len: 12; CDR3nt: TGCAGCCTGGGGAACCTAAACACTGAAGCTTTCTTT; CDR3aa: CSLGNLNTEAFF
v_gene: TRBV24-1; d_gene: TRBD1; j_gene: TRBJ1-2; abundance: few; len: 16; CDR3nt: TGTGCCACCAGTGAAGGAGCGGCAGGGGGTAACTATGGCTACACCTTC; CDR3aa: CATSEGAAGGNYGYTF
v_gene: TRBV7-9; d_gene: TRBD1; j_gene: TRBJ2-1; abundance: .; len: 15; CDR3nt: TGTGCCAGCAGCGGACAGGGGTACATCTACAATGAGCAGTTCTTC; CDR3aa: CASSGQGYIYNEQFF